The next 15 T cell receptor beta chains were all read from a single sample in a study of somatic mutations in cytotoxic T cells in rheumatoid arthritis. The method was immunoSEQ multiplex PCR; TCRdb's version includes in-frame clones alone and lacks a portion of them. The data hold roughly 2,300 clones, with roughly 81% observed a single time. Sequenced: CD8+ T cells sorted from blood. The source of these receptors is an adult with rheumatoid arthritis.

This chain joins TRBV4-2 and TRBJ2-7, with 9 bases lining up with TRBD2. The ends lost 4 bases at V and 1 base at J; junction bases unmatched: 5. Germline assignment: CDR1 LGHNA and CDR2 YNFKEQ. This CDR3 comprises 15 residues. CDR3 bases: TGTGCCAGCAGCCCCGAAGCGGGGGGTTCCTACGAGCAGTACTTC. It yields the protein CASSPEAGGSYEQYF.

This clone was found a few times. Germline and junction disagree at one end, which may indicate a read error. Here the CDR3 reads CASSLTGDVDYGYTF. In DNA, the CDR3 is TGTGCCAGCAGCCTAACAGGGGACGTTGACTATGGCTACACCTTC. The genes are TRBV7-3 and TRBJ1-2; 7 bases agree with TRBD1. The CDR3 extends over 15 amino acids. Germline V lookup: CDR1 SGHTA, CDR2 FQGTGA.

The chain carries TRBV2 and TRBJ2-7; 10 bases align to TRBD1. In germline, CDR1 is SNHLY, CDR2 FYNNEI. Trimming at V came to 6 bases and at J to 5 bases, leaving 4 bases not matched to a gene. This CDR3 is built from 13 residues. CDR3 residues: CASRDRGIDEQYF. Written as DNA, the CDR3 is TGTGCCAGCAGGGACAGGGGGATCGACGAGCAGTACTTC.

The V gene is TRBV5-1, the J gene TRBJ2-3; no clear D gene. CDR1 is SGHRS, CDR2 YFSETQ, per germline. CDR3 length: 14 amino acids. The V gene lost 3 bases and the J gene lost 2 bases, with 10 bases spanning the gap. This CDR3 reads CASSSKFLTDTQYF. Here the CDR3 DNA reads TGCGCCAGCAGCTCCAAGTTCCTCACAGATACGCAGTATTTT.

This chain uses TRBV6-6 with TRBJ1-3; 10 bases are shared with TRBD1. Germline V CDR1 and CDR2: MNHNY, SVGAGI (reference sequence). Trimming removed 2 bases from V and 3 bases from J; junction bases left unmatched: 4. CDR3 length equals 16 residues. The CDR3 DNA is TGTGCCAGCAGTTACCTAGGGACAGGGGTTGGAAACACCATATATTTT. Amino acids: CASSYLGTGVGNTIYF.

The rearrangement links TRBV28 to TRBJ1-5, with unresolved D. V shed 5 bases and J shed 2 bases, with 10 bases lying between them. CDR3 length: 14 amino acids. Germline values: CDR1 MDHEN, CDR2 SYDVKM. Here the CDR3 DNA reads TGTGCCAGCAGTCCAGCGGGTGGCAATCAGCCCCAGCATTTT. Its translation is CASSPAGGNQPQHF.

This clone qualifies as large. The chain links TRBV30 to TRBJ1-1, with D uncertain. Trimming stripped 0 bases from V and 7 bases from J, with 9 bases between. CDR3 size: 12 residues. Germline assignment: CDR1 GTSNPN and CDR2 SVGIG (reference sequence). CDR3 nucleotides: TGTGCCTGGAGTGTATCTCTATTTGAAGCTTTCTTT. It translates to CAWSVSLFEAFF.

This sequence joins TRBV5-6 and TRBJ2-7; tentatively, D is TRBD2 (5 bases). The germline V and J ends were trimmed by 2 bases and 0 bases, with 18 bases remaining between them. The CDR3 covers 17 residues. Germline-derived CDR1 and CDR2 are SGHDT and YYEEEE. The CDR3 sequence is CASSFGETAFTSYEQYF. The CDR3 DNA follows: TGTGCCAGCAGCTTTGGGGAGACCGCTTTTACCTCCTACGAGCAGTACTTC.

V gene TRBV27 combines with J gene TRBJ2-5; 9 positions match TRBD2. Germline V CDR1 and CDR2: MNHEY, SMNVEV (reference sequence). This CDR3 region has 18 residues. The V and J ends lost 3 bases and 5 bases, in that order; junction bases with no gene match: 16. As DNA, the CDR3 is TGTGCCAGCAGTTTCTCGGGGGGTAGCGGGGGCCCCTCGGAGACCCAGTACTTC. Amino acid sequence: CASSFSGGSGGPSETQYF.

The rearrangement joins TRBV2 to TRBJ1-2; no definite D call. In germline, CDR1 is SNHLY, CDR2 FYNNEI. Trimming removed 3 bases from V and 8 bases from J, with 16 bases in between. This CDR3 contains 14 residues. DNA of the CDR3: TGTGCCAGCAGTGAGAAGGGCCTATTCAGGGGCTACACCTTC. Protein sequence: CASSEKGLFRGYTF.

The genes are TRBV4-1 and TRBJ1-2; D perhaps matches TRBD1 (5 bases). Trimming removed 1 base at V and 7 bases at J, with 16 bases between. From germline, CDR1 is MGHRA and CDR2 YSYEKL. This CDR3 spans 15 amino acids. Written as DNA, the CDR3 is TGCGCCAGCAGCCAAGGCCAGCAGGGATATCGTGGCTACACCTTC. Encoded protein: CASSQGQQGYRGYTF.

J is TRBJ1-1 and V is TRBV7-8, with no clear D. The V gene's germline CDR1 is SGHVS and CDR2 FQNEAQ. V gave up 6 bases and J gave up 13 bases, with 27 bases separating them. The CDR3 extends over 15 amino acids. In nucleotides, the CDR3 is TGTGCCAGCAGTCCCCCCTCCTCCGGCGTGAGTTTGGGTTTCTTT. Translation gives CASSPPSSGVSLGFF.

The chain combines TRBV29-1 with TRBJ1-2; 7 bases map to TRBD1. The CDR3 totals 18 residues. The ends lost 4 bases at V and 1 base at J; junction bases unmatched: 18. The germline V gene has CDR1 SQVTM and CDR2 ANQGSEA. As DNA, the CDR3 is TGCAGCGTTGCCCCATCGGGGGGAGACAGGGCGAATAACTATGGCTACACCTTC. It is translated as CSVAPSGGDRANNYGYTF. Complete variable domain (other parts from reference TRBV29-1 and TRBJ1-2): SAVISQKPSRDICQRGTSLTIQCQVDSQVTMMFWYRQQPGQSLTLIATANQGSEATYESGFVIDKFPISRPNLTFSTLTVSNMSPEDSSIYLCSVAPSGGDRANNYGYTFGSGTRLTVV.

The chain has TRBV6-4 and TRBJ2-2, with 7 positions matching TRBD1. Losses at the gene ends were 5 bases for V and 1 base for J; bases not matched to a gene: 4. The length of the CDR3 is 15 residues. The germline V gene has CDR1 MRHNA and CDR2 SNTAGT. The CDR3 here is CASSPGTENTGELFF. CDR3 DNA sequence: TGTGCCAGCAGTCCCGGGACAGAGAACACCGGGGAGCTGTTTTTT.

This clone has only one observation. CDR3 sequence reads: CAITGTGGGYNEQFF. CDR3 sequence (DNA): TGTGCCATCACCGGGACAGGGGGCGGGTACAATGAGCAGTTCTTC. This chain links TRBV10-3 with TRBJ2-1; 12 bases match TRBD1. Germline lookup yields CDR1 ENHRY and CDR2 SYGVKD. The J segment lost 4 bases and the V segment lost 7 bases, leaving 5 bases of the junction unmatched. The CDR3 is made up of 15 amino acids.